This TCR beta chain was captured by sequencing in a study of molecular identifiers for immune sequencing clone quantification. The length of the CDR3 is 15 residues. The ends were cut back, 9 bases at V and 0 bases at J, with 17 bases in the middle. Germline CDR1 LNHDA, CDR2 SQIVND (reference sequence). TCRdb re-derived calls from the PCR reads in MiXCR, one entry per CDR3 protein. This table has some 680,000 distinct CDR3 sequences, 25% appearing once. Sequencing was performed on naive CD8+ T cells from blood, with Jurkat cell RNA spiked in. Specified subset: FACS-sorted CD8+CD4-CCR7+CD45RA+ naive T cells. The J gene is TRBJ1-2, the V gene TRBV19; D not resolved. The receptor was isolated from a human donor in good health. Some libraries in this study had Jurkat cell RNA spiked in. In nucleotides, the CDR3 is TGTGCCAGCACTTACACCTCAACTTCTAACTATGGCTACACCTTC. It specifies CASTYTSTSNYGYTF.